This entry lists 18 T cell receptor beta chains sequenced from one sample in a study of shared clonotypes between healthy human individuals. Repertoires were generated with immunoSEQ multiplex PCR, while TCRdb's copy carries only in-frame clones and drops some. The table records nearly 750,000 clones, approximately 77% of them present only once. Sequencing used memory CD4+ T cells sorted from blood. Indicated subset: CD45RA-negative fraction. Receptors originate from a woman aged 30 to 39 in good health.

CDR3 loop: CASTPGTRYEQYF. DNA for the CDR3: TGTGCCAGCACCCCCGGGACTAGGTACGAGCAGTACTTC. J is TRBJ2-7 and V is TRBV28, with TRBD2 matching over 8 bases. J lost 4 bases, V lost 7 bases, and 6 bases had no gene match. Germline CDR1 is MDHEN and CDR2 is SYDVKM. The CDR3 loop spans 13 amino acids.

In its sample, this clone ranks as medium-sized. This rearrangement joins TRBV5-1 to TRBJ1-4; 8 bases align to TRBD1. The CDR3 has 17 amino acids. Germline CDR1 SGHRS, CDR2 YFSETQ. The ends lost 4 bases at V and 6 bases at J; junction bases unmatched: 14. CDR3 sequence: CASSPGQNRGGDEKLFF. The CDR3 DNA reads TGCGCCAGCAGCCCCGGACAAAACAGGGGGGGTGATGAAAAACTGTTTTTT. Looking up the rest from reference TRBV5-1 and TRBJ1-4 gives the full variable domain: KAGVTQTPRYLIKTRGQQVTLSCSPISGHRSVSWYQQTPGQGLQFLFEYFSETQRNKGNFPGRFSGRQFSNSRSEMNVSTLELGDSALYLCASSPGQNRGGDEKLFFGSGTQLSVL.

CDR3 in amino acids: CASSLVAGGSPGNTIYF. The CDR3 bases are TGTGCCAGCAGCTTGGTTGCAGGGGGCTCCCCTGGAAACACCATATATTTT. The rearrangement joins TRBV5-4 to TRBJ1-3; 8 positions agree with TRBD1. The CDR3 runs 17 residues. Germline V gene sequence: CDR1 SGHNT, CDR2 YYREEE (reference sequence). Trimming cost V 0 bases and J 2 bases; bases outside gene matches: 7.

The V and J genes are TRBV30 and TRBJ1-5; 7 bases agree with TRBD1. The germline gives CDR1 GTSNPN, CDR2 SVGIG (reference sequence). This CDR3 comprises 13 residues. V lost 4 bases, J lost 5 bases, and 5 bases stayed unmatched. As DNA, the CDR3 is TGTGCCTGGAAGAGACAGGGCGATCAGCCCCAGCATTTT. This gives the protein CAWKRQGDQPQHF. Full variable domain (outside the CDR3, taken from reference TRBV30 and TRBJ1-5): SQTIHQWPATLVQPVGSPLSLECTVEGTSNPNLYWYRQAAGRGLQLLFYSVGIGQISSEVPQNLSASRPQDRQFILSSKKLLLSDSGFYLCAWKRQGDQPQHFGDGTRLSIL.

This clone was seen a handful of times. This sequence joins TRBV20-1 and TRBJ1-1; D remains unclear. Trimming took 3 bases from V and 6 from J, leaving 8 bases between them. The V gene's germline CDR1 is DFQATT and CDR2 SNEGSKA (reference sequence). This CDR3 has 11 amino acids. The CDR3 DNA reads TGCAGTGCTAGGCGTGTCGCTGAAGCTTTCTTT. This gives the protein CSARRVAEAFF.

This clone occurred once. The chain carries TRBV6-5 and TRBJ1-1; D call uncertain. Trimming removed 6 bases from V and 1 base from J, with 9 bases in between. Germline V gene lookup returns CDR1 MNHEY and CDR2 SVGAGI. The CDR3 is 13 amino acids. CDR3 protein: CASRPEQNTEAFF. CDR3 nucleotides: TGTGCCAGCAGGCCCGAACAGAACACTGAAGCTTTCTTT.

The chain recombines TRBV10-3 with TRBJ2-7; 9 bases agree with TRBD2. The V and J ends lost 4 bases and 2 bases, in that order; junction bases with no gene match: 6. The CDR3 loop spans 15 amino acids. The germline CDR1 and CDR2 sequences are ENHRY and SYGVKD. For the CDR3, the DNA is TGTGCCATCAGTGGCAAAGCGGGAGGAACCTACGAGCAGTACTTC. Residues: CAISGKAGGTYEQYF.

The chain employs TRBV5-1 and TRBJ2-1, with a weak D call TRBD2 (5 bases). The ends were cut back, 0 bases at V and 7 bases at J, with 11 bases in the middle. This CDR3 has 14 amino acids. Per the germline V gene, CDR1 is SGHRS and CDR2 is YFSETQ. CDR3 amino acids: CASSLGEGGNEQFF. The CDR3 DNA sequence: TGCGCCAGCAGCTTGGGAGAGGGCGGGAATGAGCAGTTCTTC.

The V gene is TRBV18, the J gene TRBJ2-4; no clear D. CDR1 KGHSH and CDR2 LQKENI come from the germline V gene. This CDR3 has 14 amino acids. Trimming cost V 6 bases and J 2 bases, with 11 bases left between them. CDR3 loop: CASSVGQPKNIQYF. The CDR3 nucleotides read TGTGCCAGCTCCGTAGGGCAGCCCAAAAACATTCAGTACTTC.

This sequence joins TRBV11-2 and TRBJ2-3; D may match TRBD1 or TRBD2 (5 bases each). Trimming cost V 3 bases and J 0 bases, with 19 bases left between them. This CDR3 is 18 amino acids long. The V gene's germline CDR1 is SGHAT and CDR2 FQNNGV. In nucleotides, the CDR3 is TGTGCCAGCAGCTTGTGGGCTGACAGCGGTTCTAGCACAGATACGCAGTATTTT. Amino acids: CASSLWADSGSSTDTQYF.

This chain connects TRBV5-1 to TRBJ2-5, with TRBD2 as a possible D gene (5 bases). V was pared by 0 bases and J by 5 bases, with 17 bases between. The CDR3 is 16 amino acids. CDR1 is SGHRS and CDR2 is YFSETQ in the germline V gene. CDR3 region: CASSLAIGLVAETQYF. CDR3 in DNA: TGCGCCAGCAGCTTGGCCATCGGACTCGTGGCCGAGACCCAGTACTTC.

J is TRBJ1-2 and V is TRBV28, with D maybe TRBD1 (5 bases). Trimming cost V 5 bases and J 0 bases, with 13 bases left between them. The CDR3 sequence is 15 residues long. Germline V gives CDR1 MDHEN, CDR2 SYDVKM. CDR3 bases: TGTGCCAGCAGTAGCGGGGGTCTAGCTAACTATGGCTACACCTTC. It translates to CASSSGGLANYGYTF.

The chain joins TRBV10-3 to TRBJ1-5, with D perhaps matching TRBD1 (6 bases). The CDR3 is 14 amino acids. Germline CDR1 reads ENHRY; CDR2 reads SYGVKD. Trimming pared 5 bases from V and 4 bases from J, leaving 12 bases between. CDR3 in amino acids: CAISSTGTNQPQHF. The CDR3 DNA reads TGTGCCATCAGTTCGACAGGAACGAATCAGCCCCAGCATTTT.

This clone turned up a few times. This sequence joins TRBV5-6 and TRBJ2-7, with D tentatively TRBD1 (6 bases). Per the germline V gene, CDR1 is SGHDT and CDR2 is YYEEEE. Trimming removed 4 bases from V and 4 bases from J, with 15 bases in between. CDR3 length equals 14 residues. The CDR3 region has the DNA TGTGCCAGCAGCCAGGGACACGGTAGGTACGAGCAGTACTTC. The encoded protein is CASSQGHGRYEQYF.

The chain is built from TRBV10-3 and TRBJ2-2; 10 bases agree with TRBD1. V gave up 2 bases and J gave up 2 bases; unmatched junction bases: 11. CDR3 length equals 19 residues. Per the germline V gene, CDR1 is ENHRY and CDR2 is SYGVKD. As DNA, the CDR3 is TGTGCCATCAGTGAGCGGTGGACAGGGGGTTCACTTAACACCGGGGAGCTGTTTTTT. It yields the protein CAISERWTGGSLNTGELFF.

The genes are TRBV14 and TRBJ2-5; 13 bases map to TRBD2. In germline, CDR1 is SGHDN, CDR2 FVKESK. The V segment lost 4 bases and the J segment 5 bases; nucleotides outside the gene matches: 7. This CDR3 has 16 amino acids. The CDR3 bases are TGTGCCAGCAGCCCCACCGGGACTAGCGGGACGGAGACCCAGTACTTC. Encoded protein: CASSPTGTSGTETQYF.

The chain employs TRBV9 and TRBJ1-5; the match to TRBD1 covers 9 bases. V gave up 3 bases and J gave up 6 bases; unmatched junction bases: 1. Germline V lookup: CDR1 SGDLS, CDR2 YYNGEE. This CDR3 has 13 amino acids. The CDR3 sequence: CASSAQGAQPQHF. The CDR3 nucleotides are TGTGCCAGCAGCGCACAGGGGGCTCAGCCCCAGCATTTT.

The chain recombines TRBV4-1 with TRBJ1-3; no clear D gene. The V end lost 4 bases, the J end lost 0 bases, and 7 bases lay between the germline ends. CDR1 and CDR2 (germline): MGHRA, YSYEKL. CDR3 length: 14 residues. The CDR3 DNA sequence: TGCGCCAGCAGCCCGACGGACTCTGGAAACACCATATATTTT. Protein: CASSPTDSGNTIYF.